The subject of this entry is one T cell receptor beta chain. What it recognizes is unknown. Both 60 Vbeta primers and 13 Jbeta primers went into the PCR. Repertoires were generated with immunoSEQ multiplex PCR, while TCRdb's copy carries only in-frame clones and drops some. The data hold about 120,000 clones, with 65% to 90% observed a single time. This specimen comes from a study of cytomegalovirus exposure and HLA in healthy donors. Study-wide results and limits: The study put 150 or so TCR beta chains on its list as cytomegalovirus-associated. V segments that were indistinguishable, TRBV6-2 and TRBV6-3 among them, were omitted from analysis. Sequencing artifact likely explains a cluster of highly shared sequence variants.

Germline V gene lookup returns CDR1 DFQATT and CDR2 SNEGSKA (reference sequence). The CDR3 is made up of 11 amino acids. V lost 3 bases, J lost 7 bases, and 9 bases lay in between. Material for sequencing was PBMCs. The clonotype was recovered from a woman aged 35 to 49 in good health and CMV-seronegative. This chain links TRBV20-1 with TRBJ1-1; unclear D gene. CDR3 DNA: TGCAGTGCTAGTTTCCGGGATGAAGCTTTCTTT. It specifies CSASFRDEAFF.